The rows below give T cell receptor beta chains drawn from one sample of a study of cytomegalovirus exposure and HLA in healthy donors. Generated by immunoSEQ multiplex PCR, the TCRdb table keeps only in-frame clones and is missing some. This table has some 180,000 clones, 65% to 80% appearing once. Material: PBMCs. These receptors were taken from a woman in her 30s in good health and CMV-seropositive. Both conserved end residues are part of each CDR3.

v_gene | CDR3aa
TRBV2 | CASSAQGREETQYF
TRBV6-6 | CASSYPDRESTGELFF
TRBV5-4 | CASSLGGPDGNQPQHF
TRBV18 | CASSPSGQLGSTF
TRBV7-2 | CARGTSGPSDTQYF
TRBV6-5 | CASSLLTGDYGYTF
TRBV19 | CASKLAGGRREEQFF
TRBV28 | CSTNRPLRNQPQHF
TRBV6-4 | CASSDSGSGNTEAFF
TRBV13 | CASSSTPLGTARPYYEQYF
TRBV7-2 | CASGLGTSGPTDTQYF
TRBV7-8 | CASTHHRTGETQYF
TRBV11-3 | CASSSRTDEKLFF
TRBV18 | CASSPTGGTGRRQETQYF
TRBV19 | CASTHRDRVNGYTF
TRBV18 | CASSRLTGYSGEQYF
TRBV30 | CAFGSGRTGGTDTQYF
TRBV7-2 | CASSNRVVLSQYF
TRBV28 | CASSSGGRTDTQYF
TRBV7-8 | CASTRPEGLEAFF
TRBV28 | CASTEGGTTHEQFF
TRBV7-2 | CASSPRGSGGASGELFF
TRBV6-4 | CASSRERGGTDTQYF
TRBV6-6 | CASSYSAGQGLEQYF
TRBV9 | CASSPTGSLAKNIQYF
TRBV6-6 | CASSQAGRGSNNEQFF
TRBV25-1 | CASSETGILYEQYF
TRBV9 | CASSSGGSKGYTF
TRBV12-5 | CASGLGQTEAFF
TRBV2 | CASSLMAWEARQYF
TRBV19 | CASSLTGSPEKLFF
TRBV28 | CASSLPLDYPPSPQYF
TRBV6-5 | CASRRTGDAEQYF
TRBV18 | CASSPTEAYGYTF
TRBV5-4 | CASSLQDGDTQYF
TRBV19 | CASSIGQPYSNQPQHF
TRBV2 | CASSEVAGAGGTQYF
TRBV9 | CASSPRDTRRGDTQYF
TRBV4-3 | CASSQVVRGQNYGYTF
TRBV28 | CASSLTGFVGIYF
TRBV10-3 | CATGGRYNSPLHF
TRBV11-2 | CASSLVEFNEQFF
TRBV10-2 | CASSEVPDRGHGYTF
TRBV28 | CASRSWEMNTEAFF
TRBV10-3 | CAISESGGAAYGYTF
TRBV5-4 | CASSSNNRVGNEQFF
TRBV4-2 | CASSLRTGANYGYTF
TRBV19 | CASSVQGRLTEGYTF
TRBV19 | CASKGGRGISNQPQHF
TRBV13 | CASSLGLFVGRRGPNEQFF
TRBV10-2 | CASSEYPGPGGTEAFF
TRBV4-1 | CASSQLGVYGNQPQHF
TRBV27 | CASSHRGGELFF
TRBV5-6 | CASSPLVWGTLHF
TRBV9 | CASSVARVISSGANVLTF